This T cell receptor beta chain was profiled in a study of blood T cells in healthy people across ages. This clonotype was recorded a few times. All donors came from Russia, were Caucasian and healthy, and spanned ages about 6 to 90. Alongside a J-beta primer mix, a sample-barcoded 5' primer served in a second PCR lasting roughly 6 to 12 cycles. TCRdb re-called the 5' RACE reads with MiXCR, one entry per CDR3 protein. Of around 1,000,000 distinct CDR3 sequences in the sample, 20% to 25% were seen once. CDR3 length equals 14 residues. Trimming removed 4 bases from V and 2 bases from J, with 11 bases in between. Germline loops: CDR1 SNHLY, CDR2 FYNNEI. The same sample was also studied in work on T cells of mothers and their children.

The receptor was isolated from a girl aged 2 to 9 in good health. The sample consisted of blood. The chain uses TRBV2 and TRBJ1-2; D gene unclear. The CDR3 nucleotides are TGTGCCAGCAGTGTTCATGTAGCCAACTATGGCTACACCTTC. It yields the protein CASSVHVANYGYTF.